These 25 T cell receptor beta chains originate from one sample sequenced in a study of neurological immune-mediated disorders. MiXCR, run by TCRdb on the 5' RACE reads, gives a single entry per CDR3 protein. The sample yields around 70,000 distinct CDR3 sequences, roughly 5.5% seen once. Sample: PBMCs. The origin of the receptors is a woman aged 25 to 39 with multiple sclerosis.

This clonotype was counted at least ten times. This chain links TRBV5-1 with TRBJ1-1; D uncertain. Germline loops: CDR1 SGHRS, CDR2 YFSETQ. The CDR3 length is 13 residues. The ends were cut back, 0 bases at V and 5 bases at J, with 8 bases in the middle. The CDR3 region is CASSLATGTEAFF. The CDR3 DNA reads TGCGCCAGCAGCTTGGCGACGGGGACTGAAGCTTTCTTT.

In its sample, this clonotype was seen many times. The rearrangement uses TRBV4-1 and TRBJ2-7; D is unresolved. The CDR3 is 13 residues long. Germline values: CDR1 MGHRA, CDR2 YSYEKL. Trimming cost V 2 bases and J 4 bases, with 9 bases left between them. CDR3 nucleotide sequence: TGCGCCAGCAGCCAATCCAGAAGTTACGAGCAGTACTTC. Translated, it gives CASSQSRSYEQYF.

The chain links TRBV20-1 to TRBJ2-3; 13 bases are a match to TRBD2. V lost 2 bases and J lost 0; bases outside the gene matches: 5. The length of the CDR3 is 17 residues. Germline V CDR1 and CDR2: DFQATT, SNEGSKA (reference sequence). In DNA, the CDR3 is TGCAGTGCTAGACAACTAGCGGGGGGGACCAGCACAGATACGCAGTATTTT. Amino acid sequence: CSARQLAGGTSTDTQYF.

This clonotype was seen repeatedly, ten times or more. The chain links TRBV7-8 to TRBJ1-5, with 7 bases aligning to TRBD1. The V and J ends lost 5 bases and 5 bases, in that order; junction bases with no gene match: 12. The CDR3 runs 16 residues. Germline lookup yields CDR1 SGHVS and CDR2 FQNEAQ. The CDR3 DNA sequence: TGTGCCAGCAGCCCCGAGGGCCGGACAGGTTATCAGCCCCAGCATTTT. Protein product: CASSPEGRTGYQPQHF.

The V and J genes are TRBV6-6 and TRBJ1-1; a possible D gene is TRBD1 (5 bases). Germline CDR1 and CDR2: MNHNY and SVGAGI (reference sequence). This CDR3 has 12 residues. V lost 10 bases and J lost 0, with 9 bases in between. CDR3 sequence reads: CAISGLNTEAFF. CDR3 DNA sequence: TGTGCCATCTCGGGGCTGAACACTGAAGCTTTCTTT.

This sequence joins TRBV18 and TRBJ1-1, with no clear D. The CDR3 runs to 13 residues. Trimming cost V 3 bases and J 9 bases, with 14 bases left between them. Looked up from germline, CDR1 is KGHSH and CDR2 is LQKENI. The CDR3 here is CASSPPNPEKAFF. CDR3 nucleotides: TGTGCCAGCTCACCGCCAAATCCCGAGAAAGCTTTCTTT.

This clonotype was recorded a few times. The CDR3 region has the DNA TGTGCCAGCGCGTTAAGGGGAAATCAGCCCCAGCATTTT. It specifies CASALRGNQPQHF. V gene TRBV7-2 combines with J gene TRBJ1-5, with TRBD1 as a possible D gene (5 bases). V shed 8 bases and J shed 4 bases, with 12 bases lying between them. Germline CDR1 reads SGHTA; CDR2 reads FQGNSA. The CDR3 totals 13 residues. Based on the CDR3 plus reference TRBV7-2 and TRBJ1-5, the full variable domain is GAGVSQSPSNKVTEKGKDVELRCDPISGHTALYWYRQSLGQGLEFLIYFQGNSAPDKSGLPSDRFSAERTGGSVSTLTIQRTQQEDSAVYLCASALRGNQPQHFGDGTRLSIL.

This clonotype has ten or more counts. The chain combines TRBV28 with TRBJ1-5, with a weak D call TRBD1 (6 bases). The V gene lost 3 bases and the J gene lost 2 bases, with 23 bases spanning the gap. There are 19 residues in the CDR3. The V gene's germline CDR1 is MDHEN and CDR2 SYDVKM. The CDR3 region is CASSFPLKGENNRNQPQHF. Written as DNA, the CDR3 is TGTGCCAGCAGTTTCCCGTTGAAGGGGGAGAACAATCGCAATCAGCCCCAGCATTTT.

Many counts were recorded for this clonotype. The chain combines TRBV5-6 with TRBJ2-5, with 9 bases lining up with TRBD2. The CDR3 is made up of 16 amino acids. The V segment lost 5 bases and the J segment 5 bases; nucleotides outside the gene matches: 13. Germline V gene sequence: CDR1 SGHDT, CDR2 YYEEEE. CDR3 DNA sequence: TGTGCCAGCAGTTCAGATCTAGCGGGAAGGGGTGAGACCCAGTACTTC. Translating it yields CASSSDLAGRGETQYF.

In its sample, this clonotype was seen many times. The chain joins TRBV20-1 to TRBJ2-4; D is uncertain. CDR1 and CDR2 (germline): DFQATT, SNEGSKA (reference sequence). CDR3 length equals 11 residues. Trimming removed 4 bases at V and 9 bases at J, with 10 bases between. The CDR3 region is CSANLRSIQYF. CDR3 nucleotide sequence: TGCAGTGCTAACCTAAGAAGCATTCAGTACTTC.

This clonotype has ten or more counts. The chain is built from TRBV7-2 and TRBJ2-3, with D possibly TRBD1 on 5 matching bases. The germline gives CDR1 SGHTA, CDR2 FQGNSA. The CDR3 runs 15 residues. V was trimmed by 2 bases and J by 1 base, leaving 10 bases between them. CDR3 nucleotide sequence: TGTGCCAGCAGCTTAAGGGCAGGGCGCACAGATACGCAGTATTTT. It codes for CASSLRAGRTDTQYF.

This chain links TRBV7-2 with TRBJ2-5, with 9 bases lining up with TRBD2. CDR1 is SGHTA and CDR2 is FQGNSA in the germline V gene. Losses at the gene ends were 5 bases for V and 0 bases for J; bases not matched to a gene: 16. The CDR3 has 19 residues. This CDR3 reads CASSAHPLAGRINQETQYF. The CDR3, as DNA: TGTGCCAGCAGCGCCCACCCCCTAGCGGGGCGAATAAACCAAGAGACCCAGTACTTC.

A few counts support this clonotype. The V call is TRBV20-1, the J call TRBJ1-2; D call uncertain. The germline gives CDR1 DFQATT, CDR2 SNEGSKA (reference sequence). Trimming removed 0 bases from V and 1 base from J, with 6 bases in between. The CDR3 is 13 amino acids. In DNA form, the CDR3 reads TGCAGTGCTAGAGAATTCAGTAACTATGGCTACACCTTC. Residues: CSAREFSNYGYTF.

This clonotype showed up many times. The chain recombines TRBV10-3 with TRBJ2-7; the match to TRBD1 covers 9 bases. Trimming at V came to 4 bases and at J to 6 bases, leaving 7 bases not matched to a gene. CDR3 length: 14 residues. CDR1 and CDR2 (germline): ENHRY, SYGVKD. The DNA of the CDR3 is TGTGCCATCAGTGCATGGGACAGGGCTGGCGAGCAGTACTTC. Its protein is CAISAWDRAGEQYF.

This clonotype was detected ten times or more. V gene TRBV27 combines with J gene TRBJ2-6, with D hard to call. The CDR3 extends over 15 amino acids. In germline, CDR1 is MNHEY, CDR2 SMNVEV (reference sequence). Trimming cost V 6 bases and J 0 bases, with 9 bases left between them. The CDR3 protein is CASRKWDSGANVLTF. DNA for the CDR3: TGTGCCAGCAGAAAGTGGGACTCTGGGGCCAACGTCCTGACTTTC.

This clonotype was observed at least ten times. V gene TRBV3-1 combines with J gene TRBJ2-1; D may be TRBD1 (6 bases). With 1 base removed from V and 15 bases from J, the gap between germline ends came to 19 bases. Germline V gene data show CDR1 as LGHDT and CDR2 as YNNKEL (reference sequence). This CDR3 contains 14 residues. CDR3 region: CASSQANRDTLSFF. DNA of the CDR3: TGTGCCAGCAGCCAAGCAAACCGGGACACACTTTCGTTCTTC.

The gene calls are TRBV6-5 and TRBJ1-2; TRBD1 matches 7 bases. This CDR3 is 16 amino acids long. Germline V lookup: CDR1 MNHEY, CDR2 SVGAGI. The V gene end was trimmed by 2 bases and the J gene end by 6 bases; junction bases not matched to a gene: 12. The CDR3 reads CASSYGQARRGDGYTF. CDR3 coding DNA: TGTGCCAGCAGTTACGGACAGGCAAGGCGAGGGGATGGCTACACCTTC.

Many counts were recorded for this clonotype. The CDR3 DNA sequence: TGCAGTGCTGCTAGCGGGGGGGCAGAGACCCAGTACTTC. This encodes CSAASGGAETQYF. The chain links TRBV20-1 to TRBJ2-5, with TRBD2 matching 12 bases. The CDR3 spans 13 residues. In germline, CDR1 is DFQATT, CDR2 SNEGSKA (reference sequence). Trimming took 5 bases from V and 4 from J; bases not matched to a gene: 2.

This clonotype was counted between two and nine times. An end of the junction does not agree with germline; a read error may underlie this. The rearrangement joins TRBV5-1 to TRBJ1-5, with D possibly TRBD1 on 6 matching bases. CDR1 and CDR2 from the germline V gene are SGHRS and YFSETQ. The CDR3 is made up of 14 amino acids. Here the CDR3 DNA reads TGCGCCAGCAGCTTAGGACAGAGCAATCAGCCCCAGAATTTT. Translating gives CASSLGQSNQPQNF.

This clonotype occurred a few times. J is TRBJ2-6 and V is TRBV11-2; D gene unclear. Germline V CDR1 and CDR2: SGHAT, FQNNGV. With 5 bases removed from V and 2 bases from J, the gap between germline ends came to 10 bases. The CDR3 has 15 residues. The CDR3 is CASSLWTAGANVLTF. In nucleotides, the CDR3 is TGTGCCAGCAGCCTCTGGACGGCTGGGGCCAACGTCCTGACTTTC.

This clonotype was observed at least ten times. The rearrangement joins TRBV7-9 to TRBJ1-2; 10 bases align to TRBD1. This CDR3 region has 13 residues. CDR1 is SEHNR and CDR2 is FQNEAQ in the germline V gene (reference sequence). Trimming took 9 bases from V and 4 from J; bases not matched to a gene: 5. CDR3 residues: CASGQGGPYGYTF. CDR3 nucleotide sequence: TGTGCCAGTGGACAGGGGGGGCCCTATGGCTACACCTTC.

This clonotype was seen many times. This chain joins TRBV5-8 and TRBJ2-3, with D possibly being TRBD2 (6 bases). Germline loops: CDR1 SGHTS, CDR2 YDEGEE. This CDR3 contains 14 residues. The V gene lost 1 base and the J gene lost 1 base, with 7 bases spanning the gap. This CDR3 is CASSLRGGTDTQYF. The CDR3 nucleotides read TGTGCCAGCAGCTTGCGCGGGGGCACAGATACGCAGTATTTT.

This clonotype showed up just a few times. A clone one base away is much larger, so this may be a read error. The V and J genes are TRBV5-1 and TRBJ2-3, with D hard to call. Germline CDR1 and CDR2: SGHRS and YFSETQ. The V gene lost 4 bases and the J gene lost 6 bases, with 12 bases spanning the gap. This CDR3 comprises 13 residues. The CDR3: CASSLPTHDTQYF. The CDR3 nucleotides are TGCGCCAGCAGCCTCCCAACCCACGATACGCAGTATTTT.

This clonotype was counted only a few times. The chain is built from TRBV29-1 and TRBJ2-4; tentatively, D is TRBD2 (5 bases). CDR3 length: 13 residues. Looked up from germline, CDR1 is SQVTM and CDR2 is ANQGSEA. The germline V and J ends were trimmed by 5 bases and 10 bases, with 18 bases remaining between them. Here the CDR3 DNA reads TGCAGCGTTATCGGGAACTGGGGAAAAATTCAGTACTTC. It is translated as CSVIGNWGKIQYF.

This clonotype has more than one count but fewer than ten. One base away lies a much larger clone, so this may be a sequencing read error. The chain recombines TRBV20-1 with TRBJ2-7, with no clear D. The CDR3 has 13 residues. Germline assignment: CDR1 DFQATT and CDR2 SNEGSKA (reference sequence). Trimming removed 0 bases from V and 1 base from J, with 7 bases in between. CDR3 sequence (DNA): TGCAGTGCTAGAGAAACAATTTCCTACGAGCAGTACTTC. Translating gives CSARETISYEQYF.